This entry lists 5 T cell receptor beta chains sequenced from one sample in a study of blood T cell repertoires in COVID-19. Here immunoSEQ multiplex PCR was the method, and the copy in TCRdb shows in-frame clones only, minus some. The table lists 200,000 to 300,000 clones, approximately 88% of them singletons. Sequenced sample: PBMCs or T cells enriched from blood (not recorded which). The receptors here all came from a woman between 35 and 50 years old with acute COVID-19.

V and J are TRBV7-9 and TRBJ2-7; 10 bases are a match to TRBD2. This CDR3 comprises 13 residues. V shed 9 bases and J 6 bases; nucleotides not matched to a gene: 8. Germline assignment: CDR1 SEHNR and CDR2 FQNEAQ (reference sequence). CDR3 loop: CASRAGGPAEQYF. CDR3 sequence (DNA): TGTGCCAGTCGAGCGGGAGGGCCAGCCGAGCAGTACTTC.

The chain joins TRBV6-5 to TRBJ1-1, with D possibly TRBD1 on 5 matching bases. Germline assignment: CDR1 MNHEY and CDR2 SVGAGI. V was trimmed by 7 bases and J by 2 bases, leaving 17 bases between them. CDR3 length: 15 residues. CDR3 DNA sequence: TGTGCCAGCAAGTTGGACACTCAACCCAACACTGAAGCTTTCTTT. Translating it yields CASKLDTQPNTEAFF.

The CDR3 nucleotides are TGTGCCAGCAGCTTTCGACGGCTTTTACTATCCTACGAGCAGTACTTC. This sequence encodes CASSFRRLLLSYEQYF. V usage is TRBV13 and J usage is TRBJ2-7; no definite D call. Trimming removed 3 bases from V and 1 base from J, with 16 bases in between. From germline, CDR1 is PRHDT and CDR2 FYEKMQ (reference sequence). The CDR3 consists of 16 residues. Using reference TRBV13 and TRBJ2-7 for the parts outside the CDR3, the full variable domain is AAGVIQSPRHLIKEKRETATLKCYPIPRHDTVYWYQQGPGQDPQFLISFYEKMQSDKGSIPDRFSAQQFSDYHSELNMSSLELGDSALYFCASSFRRLLLSYEQYFGPGTRLTVT.

This clone was seen once. The chain couples TRBV7-9 to TRBJ2-5; weak D call: TRBD1 (5 bases). Trimming took off 2 bases at V and 1 base at J, with 14 bases between the two ends. This CDR3 has 16 amino acids. From germline, CDR1 is SEHNR and CDR2 FQNEAQ (reference sequence). CDR3 nucleotide sequence: TGTGCCAGCAGCTTATCCGGCTGGGGCCGCCAAGAGACCCAGTACTTC. This translates into CASSLSGWGRQETQYF.

CDR3 sequence reads: CASSPGREIEQFF. DNA for the CDR3: TGTGCCAGCTCACCCGGTCGGGAAATCGAGCAGTTCTTC. This sequence joins TRBV18 and TRBJ2-1, with D possibly TRBD2 on 5 matching bases. The CDR3 covers 13 residues. V was pared by 3 bases and J by 10 bases, with 13 bases between. From germline, CDR1 is KGHSH and CDR2 LQKENI.